This T cell receptor beta chain was retrieved from a study of blood T cells in healthy people across ages. Then a second PCR, running about 7 to 11 cycles, was carried out with a sample-barcoded 5' primer and a J-beta primer mix. TCRdb recomputed calls from the 5' RACE reads with MiXCR, one row per CDR3 protein. This sample has about 1.6 million distinct CDR3 sequences, with 30% to 40% found just once. Specimen: blood. This receptor was taken from a woman in her 30s in good health.

CDR3 amino acids: CASSSPGTDYEQYF. The CDR3 nucleotides are TGTGCCAGCAGCTCCCCCGGGACGGACTACGAGCAGTACTTC. The rearrangement links TRBV7-2 to TRBJ2-7; D may correspond to TRBD1 or TRBD2 (5 bases each). Looked up from germline, CDR1 is SGHTA and CDR2 is FQGNSA. This CDR3 region has 14 residues. V gave up 4 bases and J gave up 3 bases, with 13 bases separating them.